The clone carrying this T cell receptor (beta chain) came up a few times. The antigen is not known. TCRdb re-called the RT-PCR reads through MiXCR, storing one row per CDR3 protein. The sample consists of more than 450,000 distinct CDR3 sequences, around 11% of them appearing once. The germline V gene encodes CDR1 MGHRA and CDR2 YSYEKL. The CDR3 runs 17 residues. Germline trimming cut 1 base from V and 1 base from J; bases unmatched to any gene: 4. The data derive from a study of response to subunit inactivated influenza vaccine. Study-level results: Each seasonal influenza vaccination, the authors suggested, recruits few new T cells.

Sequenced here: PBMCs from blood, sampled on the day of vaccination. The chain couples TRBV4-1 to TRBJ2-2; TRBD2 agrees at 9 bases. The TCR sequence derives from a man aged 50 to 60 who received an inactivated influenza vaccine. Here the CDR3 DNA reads TGCGCCAGCAGCCAAGGGACTAGCGCACGGAACACCGGGGAGCTGTTTTTT. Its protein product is CASSQGTSARNTGELFF.